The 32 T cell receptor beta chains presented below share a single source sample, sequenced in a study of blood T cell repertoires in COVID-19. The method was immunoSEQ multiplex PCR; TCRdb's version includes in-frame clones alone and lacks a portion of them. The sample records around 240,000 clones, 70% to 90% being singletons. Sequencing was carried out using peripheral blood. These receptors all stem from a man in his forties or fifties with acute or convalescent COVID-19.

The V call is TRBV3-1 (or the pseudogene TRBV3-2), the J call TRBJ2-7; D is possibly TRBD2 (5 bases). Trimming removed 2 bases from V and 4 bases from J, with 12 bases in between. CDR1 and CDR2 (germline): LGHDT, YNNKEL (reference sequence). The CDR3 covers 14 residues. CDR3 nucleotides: TGTGCCAGCAGCCAATACGGGGTCGAGTACGAGCAGTACTTC. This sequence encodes CASSQYGVEYEQYF.

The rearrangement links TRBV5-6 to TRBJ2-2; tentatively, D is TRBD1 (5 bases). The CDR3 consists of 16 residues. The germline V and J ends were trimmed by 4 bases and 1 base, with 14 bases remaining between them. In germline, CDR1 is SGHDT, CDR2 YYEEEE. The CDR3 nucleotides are TGTGCCAGCAGCGCGCCCCAGGGTCGGAACACCGGGGAGCTGTTTTTT. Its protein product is CASSAPQGRNTGELFF.

Written as DNA, the CDR3 is TGTGCCAGCAGACGGGGGGGGAGTGGCACAGATACGCAGTATTTT. This gives the protein CASRRGGSGTDTQYF. The gene calls are TRBV6-5 and TRBJ2-3, with 8 bases that match TRBD2. Germline CDR1 MNHEY, CDR2 SVGAGI. The CDR3 sequence is 15 residues long. After removal of 6 bases from V and 1 base from J, the junction contained 6 bases not matched to a gene.

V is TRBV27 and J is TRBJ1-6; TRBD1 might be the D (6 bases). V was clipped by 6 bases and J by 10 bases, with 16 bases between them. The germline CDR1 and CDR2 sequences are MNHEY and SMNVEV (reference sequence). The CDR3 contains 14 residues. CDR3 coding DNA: TGTGCCAGCAGCCTAGACGGGGGGCACTCACCCCTCCACTTT. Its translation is CASSLDGGHSPLHF.

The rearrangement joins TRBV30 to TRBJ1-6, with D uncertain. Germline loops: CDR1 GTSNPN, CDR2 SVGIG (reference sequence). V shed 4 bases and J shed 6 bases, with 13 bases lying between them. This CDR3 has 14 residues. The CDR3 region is CAWKAVPFNSPLHF. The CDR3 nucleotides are TGTGCCTGGAAAGCGGTTCCCTTTAATTCACCCCTCCACTTT.

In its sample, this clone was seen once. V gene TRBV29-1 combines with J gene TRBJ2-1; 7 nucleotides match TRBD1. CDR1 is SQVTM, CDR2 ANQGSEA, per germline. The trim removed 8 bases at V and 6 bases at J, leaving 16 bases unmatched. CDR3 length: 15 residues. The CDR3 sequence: CSSYRSDDRANEQFF. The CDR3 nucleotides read TGCAGCTCCTACCGGTCAGATGACAGGGCCAATGAGCAGTTCTTC.

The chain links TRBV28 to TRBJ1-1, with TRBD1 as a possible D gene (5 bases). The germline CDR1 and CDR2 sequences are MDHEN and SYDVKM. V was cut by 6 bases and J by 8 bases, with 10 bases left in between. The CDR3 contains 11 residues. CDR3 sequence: CASSLDSEAFF. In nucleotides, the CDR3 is TGTGCCAGCAGCCTAGACAGCGAAGCTTTCTTT.

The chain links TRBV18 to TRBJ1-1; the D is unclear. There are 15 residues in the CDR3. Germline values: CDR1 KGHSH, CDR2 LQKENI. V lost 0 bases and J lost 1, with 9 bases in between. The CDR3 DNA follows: TGTGCCAGCTCACCACCGCAGATTGCGAACACTGAAGCTTTCTTT. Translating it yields CASSPPQIANTEAFF. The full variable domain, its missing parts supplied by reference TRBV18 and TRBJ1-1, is NAGVMQNPRHLVRRRGQEARLRCSPMKGHSHVYWYRQLPEEGLKFMVYLQKENIIDESGMPKERFSAEFPKEGPSILRIQQVVRGDSAAYFCASSPPQIANTEAFFGQGTRLTVV.

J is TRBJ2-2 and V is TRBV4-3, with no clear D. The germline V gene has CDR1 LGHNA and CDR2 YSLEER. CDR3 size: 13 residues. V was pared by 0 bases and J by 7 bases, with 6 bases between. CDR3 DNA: TGCGCCAGCAGCCAAGATCCCAGCGGGGAGCTGTTTTTT. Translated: CASSQDPSGELFF.

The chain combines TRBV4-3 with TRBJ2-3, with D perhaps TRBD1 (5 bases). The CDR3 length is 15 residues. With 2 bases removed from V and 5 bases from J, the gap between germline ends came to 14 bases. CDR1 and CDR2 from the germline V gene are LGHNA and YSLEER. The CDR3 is CASSQSGNLGDTQYF. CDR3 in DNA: TGCGCCAGCAGCCAATCAGGGAATCTTGGAGATACGCAGTATTTT.

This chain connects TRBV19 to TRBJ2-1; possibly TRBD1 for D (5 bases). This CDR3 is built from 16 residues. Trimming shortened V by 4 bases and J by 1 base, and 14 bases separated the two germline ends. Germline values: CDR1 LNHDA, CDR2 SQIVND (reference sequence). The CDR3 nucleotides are TGTGCCAGTAGTAACTCAGGGTTAAATTCCTACAATGAGCAGTTCTTC. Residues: CASSNSGLNSYNEQFF.

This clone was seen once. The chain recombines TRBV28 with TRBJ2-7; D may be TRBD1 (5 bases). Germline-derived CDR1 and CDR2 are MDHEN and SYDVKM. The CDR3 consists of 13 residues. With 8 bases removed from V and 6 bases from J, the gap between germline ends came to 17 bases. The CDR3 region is CASSLAGWSEQYF. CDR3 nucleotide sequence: TGTGCCAGCTCTTTGGCAGGGTGGTCCGAGCAGTACTTC.

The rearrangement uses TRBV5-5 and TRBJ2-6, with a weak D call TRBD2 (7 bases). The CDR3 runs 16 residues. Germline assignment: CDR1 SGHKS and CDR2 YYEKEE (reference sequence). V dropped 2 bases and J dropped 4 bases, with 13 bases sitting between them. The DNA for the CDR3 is TGTGCCAGCAGCTTTCTTCGGGGGGCCGGGGCCAACGTCCTGACTTTC. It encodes CASSFLRGAGANVLTF.

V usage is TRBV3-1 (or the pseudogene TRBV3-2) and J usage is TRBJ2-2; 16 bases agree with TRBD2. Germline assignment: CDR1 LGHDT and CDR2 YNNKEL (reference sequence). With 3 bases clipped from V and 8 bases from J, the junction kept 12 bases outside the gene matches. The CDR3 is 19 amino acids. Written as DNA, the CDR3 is TGTGCCAGCAGCCAGGACCCCGGGACTAGCGGGGGGGCAGGTGGGGAGCTGTTTTTT. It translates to CASSQDPGTSGGAGGELFF.

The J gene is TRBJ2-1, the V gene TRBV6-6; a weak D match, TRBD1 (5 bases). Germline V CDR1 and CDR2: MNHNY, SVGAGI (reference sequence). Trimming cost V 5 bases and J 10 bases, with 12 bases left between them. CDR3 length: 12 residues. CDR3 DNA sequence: TGTGCCAGCAGTCCTCAGGGTTGGGAGCAGTTCTTC. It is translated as CASSPQGWEQFF.

The CDR3 loop reads CASSSTGVPNYNYGYTF. CDR3 DNA: TGTGCCAGCAGTTCGACAGGGGTGCCAAACTATAACTATGGCTACACCTTC. The J gene is TRBJ1-2, the V gene TRBV27, with 8 bases fitting TRBD1. CDR3 size: 17 residues. The V gene's germline CDR1 is MNHEY and CDR2 SMNVEV (reference sequence). V lost 4 bases to trimming and J lost 1 base; unmatched junction nucleotides: 11.

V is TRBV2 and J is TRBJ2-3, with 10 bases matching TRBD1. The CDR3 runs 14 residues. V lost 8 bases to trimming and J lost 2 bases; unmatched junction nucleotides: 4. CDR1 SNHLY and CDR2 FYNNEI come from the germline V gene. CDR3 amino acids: CASLDRGTTDTQYF. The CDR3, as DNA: TGTGCCAGCTTGGACAGGGGGACCACAGATACGCAGTATTTT.

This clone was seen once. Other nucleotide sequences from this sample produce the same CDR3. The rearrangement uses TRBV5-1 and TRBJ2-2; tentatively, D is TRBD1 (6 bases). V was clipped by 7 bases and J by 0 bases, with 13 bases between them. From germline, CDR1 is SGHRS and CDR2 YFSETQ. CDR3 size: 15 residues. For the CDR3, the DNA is TGCGCCAGCTCGCAGGGGATTACGAACACCGGGGAGCTGTTTTTT. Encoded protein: CASSQGITNTGELFF. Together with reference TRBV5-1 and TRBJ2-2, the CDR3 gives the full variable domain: KAGVTQTPRYLIKTRGQQVTLSCSPISGHRSVSWYQQTPGQGLQFLFEYFSETQRNKGNFPGRFSGRQFSNSRSEMNVSTLELGDSALYLCASSQGITNTGELFFGEGSRLTVL.

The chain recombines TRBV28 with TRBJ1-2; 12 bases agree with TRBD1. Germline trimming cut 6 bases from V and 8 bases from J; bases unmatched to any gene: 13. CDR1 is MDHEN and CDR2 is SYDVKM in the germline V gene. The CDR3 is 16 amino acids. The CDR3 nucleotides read TGTGCCAGCAGCGCCGGCCGGGACAGGGGGCCTTGGGGCTACACCTTC. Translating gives CASSAGRDRGPWGYTF.

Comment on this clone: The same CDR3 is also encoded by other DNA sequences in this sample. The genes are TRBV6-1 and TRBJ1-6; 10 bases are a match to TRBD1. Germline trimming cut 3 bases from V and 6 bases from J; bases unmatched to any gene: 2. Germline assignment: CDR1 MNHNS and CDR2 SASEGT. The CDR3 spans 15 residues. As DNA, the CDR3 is TGTGCCAGCAGTGAGAGGACAGGGGGTAATTCACCCCTCCACTTT. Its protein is CASSERTGGNSPLHF.

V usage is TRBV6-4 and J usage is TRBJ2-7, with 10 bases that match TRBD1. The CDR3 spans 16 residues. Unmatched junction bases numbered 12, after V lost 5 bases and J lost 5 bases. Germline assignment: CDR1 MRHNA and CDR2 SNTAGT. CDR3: CASSMIPGQGRDEQYF. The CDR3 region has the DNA TGTGCCAGCAGTATGATACCGGGACAGGGGAGAGACGAGCAGTACTTC.

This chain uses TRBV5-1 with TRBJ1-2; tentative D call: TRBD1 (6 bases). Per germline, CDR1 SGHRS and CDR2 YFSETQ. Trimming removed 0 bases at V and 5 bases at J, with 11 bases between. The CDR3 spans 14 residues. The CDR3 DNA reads TGCGCCAGCAGCTTGGAAGGGGGAGGGTATGGCTACACCTTC. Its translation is CASSLEGGGYGYTF. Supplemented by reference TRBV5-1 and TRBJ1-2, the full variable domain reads KAGVTQTPRYLIKTRGQQVTLSCSPISGHRSVSWYQQTPGQGLQFLFEYFSETQRNKGNFPGRFSGRQFSNSRSEMNVSTLELGDSALYLCASSLEGGGYGYTFGSGTRLTVV.

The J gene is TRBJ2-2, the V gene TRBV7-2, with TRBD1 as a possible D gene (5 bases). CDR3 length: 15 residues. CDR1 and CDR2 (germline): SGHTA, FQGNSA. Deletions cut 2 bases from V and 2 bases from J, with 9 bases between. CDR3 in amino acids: CASSLQGFNTGELFF. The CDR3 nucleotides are TGTGCCAGCAGCTTACAGGGATTCAACACCGGGGAGCTGTTTTTT.

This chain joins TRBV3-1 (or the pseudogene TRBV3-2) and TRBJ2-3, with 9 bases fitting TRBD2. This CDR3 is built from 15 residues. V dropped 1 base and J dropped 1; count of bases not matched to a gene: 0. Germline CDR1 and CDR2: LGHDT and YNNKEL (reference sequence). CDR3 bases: TGTGCCAGCAGCCAAGGACTAGCGGGCACAGATACGCAGTATTTT. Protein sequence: CASSQGLAGTDTQYF.

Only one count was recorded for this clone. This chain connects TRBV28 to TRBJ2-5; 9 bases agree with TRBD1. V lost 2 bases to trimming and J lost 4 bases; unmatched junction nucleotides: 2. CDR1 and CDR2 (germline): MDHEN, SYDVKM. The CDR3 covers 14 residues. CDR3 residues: CASSLRQGVETQYF. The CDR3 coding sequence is TGTGCCAGCAGTTTAAGACAGGGGGTAGAGACCCAGTACTTC.

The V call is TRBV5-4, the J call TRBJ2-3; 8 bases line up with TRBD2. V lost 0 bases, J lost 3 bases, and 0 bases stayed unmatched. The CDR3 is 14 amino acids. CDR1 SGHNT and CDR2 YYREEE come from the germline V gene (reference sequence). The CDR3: CASSLERGTDTQYF. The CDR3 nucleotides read TGTGCCAGCAGCTTGGAGCGGGGGACAGATACGCAGTATTTT.

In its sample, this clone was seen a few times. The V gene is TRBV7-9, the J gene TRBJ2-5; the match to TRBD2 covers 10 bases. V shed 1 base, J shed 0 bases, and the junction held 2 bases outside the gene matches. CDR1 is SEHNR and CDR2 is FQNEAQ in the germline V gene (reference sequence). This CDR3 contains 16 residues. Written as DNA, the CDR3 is TGTGCCAGCAGCTTAGGGACTAGCGGATACCAAGAGACCCAGTACTTC. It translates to CASSLGTSGYQETQYF.

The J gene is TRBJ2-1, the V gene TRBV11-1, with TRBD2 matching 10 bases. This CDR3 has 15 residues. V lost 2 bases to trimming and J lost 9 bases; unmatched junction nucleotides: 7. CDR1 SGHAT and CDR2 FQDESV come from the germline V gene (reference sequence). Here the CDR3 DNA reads TGTGCCAGCAGCTTAACTAGCGGGGAGGTGGTTGAGCAGTTCTTC. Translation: CASSLTSGEVVEQFF.

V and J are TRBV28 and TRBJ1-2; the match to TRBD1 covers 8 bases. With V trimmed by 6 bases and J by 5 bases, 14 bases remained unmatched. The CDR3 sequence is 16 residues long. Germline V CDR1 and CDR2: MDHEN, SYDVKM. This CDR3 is CASRTLQGAVEYGYTF. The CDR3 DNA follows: TGTGCCAGCAGAACCCTGCAGGGGGCTGTGGAGTATGGCTACACCTTC.

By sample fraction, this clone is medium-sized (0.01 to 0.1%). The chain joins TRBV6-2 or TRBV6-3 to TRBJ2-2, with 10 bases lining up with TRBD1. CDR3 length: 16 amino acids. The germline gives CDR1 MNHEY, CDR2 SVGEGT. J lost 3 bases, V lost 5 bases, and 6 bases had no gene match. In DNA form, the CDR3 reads TGTGCCAGCAGTGATTTGGGACAGGGGCACACCGGGGAGCTGTTTTTT. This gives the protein CASSDLGQGHTGELFF.

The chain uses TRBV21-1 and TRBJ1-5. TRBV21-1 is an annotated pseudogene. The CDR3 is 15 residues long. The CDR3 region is CASEGGKELNQPQHF. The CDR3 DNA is TGTGCCAGCGAGGGGGGGAAAGAACTCAATCAGCCCCAGCATTTT.

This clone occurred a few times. The CDR3 sequence: CASSLDRGYTF. The CDR3 DNA reads TGTGCCAGCAGCCTTGACAGGGGCTACACCTTC. This chain joins TRBV3-1 (or the pseudogene TRBV3-2) and TRBJ1-2; D may be TRBD1 (6 bases). The CDR3 consists of 11 residues. V was pared by 4 bases and J by 8 bases, with 8 bases between. Germline V gene sequence: CDR1 LGHDT, CDR2 YNNKEL (reference sequence).